The 30 T cell receptor beta chains presented below share a single source sample, sequenced in a study of Graves' ophthalmopathy and Graves' hyperthyroidism. For repertoire sequencing, the TCR beta CDR3 regions were amplified from RNA transcripts. The authors performed first-round RT-PCR with HTBI primers and then a second-round multiplex PCR. Via MiXCR, TCRdb re-called the multiplex PCR reads, giving one row per CDR3 protein. The data contain 40,000 to 45,000 distinct CDR3 sequences, approximately 52% of them seen just once; the ten biggest clones take up roughly a sixth. Sequenced input: peripheral blood. These receptors were collected from an adult man with Graves' ophthalmopathy.

This clonotype was picked up many times. The chain uses TRBV19 and TRBJ1-4; 10 bases line up with TRBD1. Germline values: CDR1 LNHDA, CDR2 SQIVND (reference sequence). The V and J ends lost 5 bases and 6 bases, in that order; junction bases with no gene match: 9. The CDR3 spans 16 residues. This chain's CDR3 is CASSPGTGTGDEKLFF. In nucleotides, the CDR3 is TGTGCCAGTAGTCCAGGAACCGGGACAGGGGATGAAAAACTGTTTTTT.

A word on this clonotype: This may arise from a read error, as a much more abundant clone is one base away. This rearrangement joins TRBV30 to TRBJ2-7; D not certain. The length of the CDR3 is 12 residues. From germline, CDR1 is GTSNPN and CDR2 SVGIG (reference sequence). V lost 2 bases and J lost 7, with 12 bases in between. The CDR3 nucleotides read TGTGCCTGGAGTACGGAAGGACGGGAGCAGTACTTC. Its translation is CAWSTEGREQYF.

This clonotype appeared many times. This chain joins TRBV7-9 and TRBJ2-4; TRBD1 aligns across 7 bases. The CDR3 runs 15 residues. Trimming at V came to 4 bases and at J to 8 bases, leaving 11 bases not matched to a gene. The V gene's germline CDR1 is SEHNR and CDR2 FQNEAQ (reference sequence). The CDR3 DNA is TGTGCCAGCAGCTCCCCCACAGGGGCTTCGGACATTCAGTACTTC. Its translation: CASSSPTGASDIQYF.

This clonotype was detected ten times or more. The rearrangement joins TRBV20-1 to TRBJ2-1; the match to TRBD2 covers 8 bases. CDR1 DFQATT and CDR2 SNEGSKA come from the germline V gene (reference sequence). Unmatched junction bases numbered 4, after V lost 1 base and J lost 5 bases. The length of the CDR3 is 14 residues. CDR3: CSARGGGRHNEQFF. DNA for the CDR3: TGCAGTGCTAGAGGAGGCGGGAGGCACAATGAGCAGTTCTTC.

This clonotype has at least ten counts. V is TRBV28 and J is TRBJ2-3, with 11 bases matching TRBD2. This CDR3 spans 12 amino acids. J gave up 11 bases and V 2 bases, and 0 bases lay outside the gene matches. Germline CDR1 and CDR2: MDHEN and SYDVKM. The CDR3 reads CASSLLAGGQYF. The DNA of the CDR3 is TGTGCCAGCAGTTTACTAGCGGGAGGGCAGTATTTT. The full variable domain, completed using reference TRBV28 and TRBJ2-3, is DVKVTQSSRYLVKRTGEKVFLECVQDMDHENMFWYRQDPGLGLRLIYFSYDVKMKEKGDIPEGYSVSREKKERFSLILESASTNQTSMYLCASSLLAGGQYFGPGTRLTVL.

Remarks on this clonotype: This CDR3 fails to terminate in the conserved phenylalanine or tryptophan, so it likely reflects a read error. This chain connects TRBV7-2 to TRBJ2-3, with D possibly TRBD2 on 5 matching bases. This CDR3 spans 16 amino acids. Trimming took 7 bases from V and 0 from J, leaving 17 bases between them. Germline CDR1 reads SGHTA; CDR2 reads FQGNSA. For the CDR3, the DNA is TGTGCCAGCATCCGGGAACAAGCGGTGAGCACAGATACGCAGTATATT. As protein: CASIREQAVSTDTQYI.

Concerning this clonotype itself: Given the absence of the conserved phenylalanine or tryptophan at the CDR3 end, a read error is likely. The CDR3 DNA follows: TGTGCCACCAATGCCAACCATACCGGGGAGCTGTTTCTT. Amino acid sequence: CATNANHTGELFL. The chain couples TRBV10-3 to TRBJ2-2, with unresolved D. V was shortened by 10 bases and J by 5 bases, with 14 bases between the two germline ends. The CDR3 has 13 residues. The germline gives CDR1 ENHRY, CDR2 SYGVKD.

The chain has TRBV7-6 and TRBJ2-5; D uncertain. Trimming left V 2 bases short and J 5 bases short, with 15 bases between. The CDR3 runs 15 residues. CDR1 is SGHVS, CDR2 FNYEAQ, per germline. The chain's CDR3 is CASSLMPGSNETQYF. In DNA, the CDR3 is TGTGCCAGCAGCTTAATGCCGGGCTCAAACGAGACCCAGTACTTC.

The table lists this clonotype with many counts. V and J are TRBV5-6 and TRBJ2-1, with D perhaps matching TRBD1 (6 bases). Germline CDR1 is SGHDT and CDR2 is YYEEEE. The CDR3 length is 13 residues. V lost 1 base, J lost 6 bases, and 8 bases lay in between. The CDR3 loop reads CASSLWGRNEQFF. The CDR3 region has the DNA TGTGCCAGCAGCTTGTGGGGGCGCAATGAGCAGTTCTTC. The complete variable domain, with remaining parts taken from reference TRBV5-6 and TRBJ2-1, reads DAGVTQSPTHLIKTRGQQVTLRCSPKSGHDTVSWYQQALGQGPQFIFQYYEEEERQRGNFPDRFSGHQFPNYSSELNVNALLLGDSALYLCASSLWGRNEQFFGPGTRLTVL.

Ten or more counts support this clonotype. The chain's CDR3 is CASSGPGRVIAFF. The CDR3 region has the DNA TGTGCCAGCAGTGGCCCTGGGAGGGTCATAGCTTTCTTT. The rearrangement uses TRBV25-1 and TRBJ1-1, with unresolved D. CDR3 length equals 13 residues. The V gene's germline CDR1 is MGHDK and CDR2 SYGVNS. The V end lost 4 bases, the J end lost 10 bases, and 16 bases lay between the germline ends.

The gene calls are TRBV5-4 and TRBJ1-4; TRBD1 agrees at 10 bases. The germline V gene has CDR1 SGHNT and CDR2 YYREEE (reference sequence). J gave up 6 bases and V 0 bases, and 2 bases lay outside the gene matches. The CDR3 sequence is 15 residues long. CDR3 in DNA: TGTGCCAGCAGCTTGGTCGGGACAGGGGATGAAAAACTGTTTTTT. This codes for CASSLVGTGDEKLFF.

V usage is TRBV2 and J usage is TRBJ2-3; possible D gene TRBD2, 5 bases. Looked up from germline, CDR1 is SNHLY and CDR2 is FYNNEI. Trimming removed 11 bases from V and 0 bases from J, with 15 bases in between. The CDR3 length is 14 residues. The CDR3 loop is CALQPGRSTDTQYF. DNA for the CDR3: TGTGCCTTACAACCGGGAAGGAGCACAGATACGCAGTATTTT.

The chain recombines TRBV24-1 with TRBJ2-3, with D possibly TRBD1 on 6 matching bases. Germline assignment: CDR1 KGHDR and CDR2 SFDVKD. Deletions cut 5 bases from V and 4 bases from J, with 15 bases between. The CDR3 covers 15 residues. CDR3 protein: CATSVGVGAADTQYF. The CDR3 DNA sequence: TGTGCCACCAGTGTAGGGGTGGGGGCTGCAGATACGCAGTATTTT.

With regard to this clonotype: This sequence may be a read error, since a much larger clone differs from it by one base. This is likely a read error, given that the CDR3 carries no conserved phenylalanine or tryptophan at its end. This chain uses TRBV3-1 with TRBJ1-1; possibly TRBD1 for D (6 bases). Germline CDR1 is LGHDT and CDR2 is YNNKEL (reference sequence). V lost 4 bases and J 4 bases, leaving 13 bases between the germline ends. The length of the CDR3 is 14 residues. CDR3 nucleotides: TGTGCCAGCAGCCCTACAGGGAGGGGCACTGAAGCTTTCTTG. Protein: CASSPTGRGTEAFL.

This clonotype has a handful of counts. V is TRBV5-5 and J is TRBJ2-3; 11 nucleotides line up with TRBD2. J lost 1 base, V lost 1 base, and 5 bases had no gene match. This CDR3 region has 17 residues. Germline assignment: CDR1 SGHKS and CDR2 YYEKEE (reference sequence). CDR3 sequence reads: CASSLYFSGGGTDTQYF. Here the CDR3 DNA reads TGTGCCAGCAGCTTGTACTTTAGCGGGGGGGGCACAGATACGCAGTATTTT.

As to this clonotype: The junction and the germline gene differ at one end; a read error may be behind it. The chain couples TRBV5-1 to TRBJ2-3, with TRBD2 matching over 15 bases. The CDR3 is 18 residues long. CDR1 and CDR2 (germline): SGHRS, YFSETQ. The CDR3 protein is CVSSWAGTSGRSADTQYF. The CDR3 DNA sequence: TGCGTCAGCAGCTGGGCAGGGACTAGCGGGAGGTCGGCAGATACGCAGTATTTT.

The gene calls are TRBV7-9 and TRBJ1-1; D possibly corresponds to TRBD1 (6 bases). V was shortened by 6 bases and J by 6 bases, with 26 bases between the two germline ends. CDR3 length: 17 amino acids. Germline loops: CDR1 SEHNR, CDR2 FQNEAQ (reference sequence). CDR3 protein: CASSEGRDTGDGPEAFF. The CDR3 DNA reads TGTGCCAGCAGTGAGGGAAGGGACACCGGGGATGGGCCTGAAGCTTTCTTT.

At least ten counts were recorded for this clonotype. V usage is TRBV2 and J usage is TRBJ1-2, with 10 nucleotides matching TRBD1. V lost 6 bases and J lost 2; bases outside the gene matches: 6. This CDR3 comprises 15 residues. Germline loops: CDR1 SNHLY, CDR2 FYNNEI. CDR3 in DNA: TGTGCCAGCAGGCCCAGACAGGGGGCAAACTATGGCTACACCTTC. Its protein product is CASRPRQGANYGYTF. Together with reference TRBV2 and TRBJ1-2, the CDR3 gives the full variable domain: EPEVTQTPSHQVTQMGQEVILRCVPISNHLYFYWYRQILGQKVEFLVSFYNNEISEKSEIFDDQFSVERPDGSNFTLKIRSTKLEDSAMYFCASRPRQGANYGYTFGSGTRLTVV.

With respect to this clonotype: With a much larger clone just one base away, this may be a read error. The V call is TRBV24-1, the J call TRBJ1-5; 7 bases are a match to TRBD1. The J segment lost 2 bases and the V segment lost 6 bases, leaving 3 bases of the junction unmatched. The CDR3 has 14 residues. Germline V gene sequence: CDR1 KGHDR, CDR2 SFDVKD. CDR3 sequence (DNA): TGTGCCACCAGTTTAACAGGGGGCAATCAGCCCCAGCATTTT. It specifies CATSLTGGNQPQHF.

This clonotype was picked up a small number of times. This sequence joins TRBV15 and TRBJ1-2, with D perhaps TRBD1 (5 bases). Germline CDR1 and CDR2: LNHNV and YYDKDF (reference sequence). The length of the CDR3 is 20 residues. V was clipped by 1 base and J by 0 bases, with 24 bases between them. In DNA, the CDR3 is TGTGCCACCAGCAGAGGGTTCAACCGGGACGTATATTATGCTAACTATGGCTACACCTTC. It specifies CATSRGFNRDVYYANYGYTF.

The sample holds a few counts of this clonotype. A much larger clone differs by one base, so this may be a read error. J is TRBJ2-5 and V is TRBV4-2; D ambiguous. There are 15 residues in the CDR3. V was clipped by 0 bases and J by 5 bases, with 13 bases between them. From germline, CDR1 is LGHNA and CDR2 YNFKEQ. The CDR3 region has the DNA TGTGCCAGCAGCCAAGAGGATCGCCGTGGGGAGACCCAGTACTTC. Its protein is CASSQEDRRGETQYF.

CDR3 in amino acids: CASSERTGVEQYF. The CDR3 DNA reads as TGCGCCAGCAGTGAACGGACAGGGGTCGAGCAGTACTTC. V is TRBV10-1 and J is TRBJ2-7; the match to TRBD1 covers 9 bases. This CDR3 region has 13 residues. CDR1 is WNHNN and CDR2 is SYGVQD in the germline V gene (reference sequence). After removal of 3 bases from V and 6 bases from J, the junction contained 3 bases not matched to a gene.

This clonotype was seen ten or more times. The rearrangement links TRBV27 to TRBJ1-5; the match to TRBD1 covers 8 bases. Germline assignment: CDR1 MNHEY and CDR2 SMNVEV (reference sequence). This CDR3 has 14 residues. V was clipped by 6 bases and J by 2 bases; unmatched bases: 3. The CDR3 DNA reads TGTGCCAGCAGCTCGACAGGGGGCAATCAGCCCCAGCATTTT. The encoded protein is CASSSTGGNQPQHF.

The rearrangement joins TRBV5-1 to TRBJ1-3; 8 bases fit TRBD1. V shed 2 bases and J 0 bases; nucleotides not matched to a gene: 4. This CDR3 spans 16 amino acids. Germline V gene lookup returns CDR1 SGHRS and CDR2 YFSETQ. The CDR3 spells CASSLSTGGSGNTIYF. CDR3 sequence (DNA): TGCGCCAGCAGCTTATCCACAGGGGGCTCTGGAAACACCATATATTTT.

The chain recombines TRBV29-1 with TRBJ2-3; perhaps D is TRBD1 or TRBD2 (5 bases each). The V gene's germline CDR1 is SQVTM and CDR2 ANQGSEA. The CDR3 spans 11 residues. Trimming left V 7 bases short and J 3 bases short, with 8 bases between. The CDR3 DNA follows: TGCAGCGAATGGGGGACAGATACGCAGTATTTT. Its translation is CSEWGTDTQYF.

This rearrangement joins TRBV5-4 to TRBJ2-2; TRBD1 might be the D (6 bases). The V and J ends lost 5 bases and 1 base respectively, with 12 bases between them. There are 15 residues in the CDR3. The germline CDR1 and CDR2 sequences are SGHNT and YYREEE (reference sequence). CDR3 nucleotide sequence: TGTGCCAGCAGTCGACCAGGGGTGAACACCGGGGAGCTGTTTTTT. Translated: CASSRPGVNTGELFF.

This clonotype was found many times. This chain joins TRBV20-1 and TRBJ1-5; 7 positions agree with TRBD1. The CDR3 length is 17 residues. V was clipped by 3 bases and J by 4 bases; unmatched bases: 15. CDR1 is DFQATT, CDR2 SNEGSKA, per germline (reference sequence). The CDR3 sequence is CSASFGAGGGSNQPQHF. In DNA form, the CDR3 reads TGCAGTGCTAGTTTCGGGGCAGGGGGGGGATCTAATCAGCCCCAGCATTTT.

The V gene is TRBV20-1, the J gene TRBJ2-7; 9 bases fit TRBD1. V gave up 5 bases and J gave up 5 bases; unmatched junction bases: 7. Germline-derived CDR1 and CDR2 are DFQATT and SNEGSKA (reference sequence). CDR3 length: 13 residues. CDR3 residues: CSASGTGLDEQYF. The CDR3 DNA reads as TGCAGTGCTTCCGGGACAGGGTTGGACGAGCAGTACTTC.

This sequence joins TRBV6-2 or TRBV6-3 and TRBJ2-6, with TRBD1 as a possible D gene (7 bases). The CDR3 contains 19 residues. Germline lookup yields CDR1 MNHEY and CDR2 SVGEGT. V was trimmed by 6 bases and J by 1 base, leaving 22 bases between them. The CDR3 sequence: CASRGPGDRSASGANVLTF. In nucleotides, the CDR3 is TGTGCCAGCAGGGGTCCGGGGGACAGATCCGCATCTGGGGCCAACGTCCTGACTTTC.

Remarks on this clonotype: This may arise from a read error, as a much more abundant clone is one base away. The DNA for the CDR3 is TGTGCCAGCCAAAACGAACCTTTGTACGGGGACGTTTACGAGCAGTACTTC. Translation gives CASQNEPLYGDVYEQYF. This chain joins TRBV6-4 and TRBJ2-7, with D perhaps assigned TRBD1 or TRBD2 (5 bases each). Looked up from germline, CDR1 is MRHNA and CDR2 is SNTAGT. The CDR3 is 17 amino acids. The V and J ends lost 8 bases and 4 bases respectively, with 27 bases between them.